This entry lists 28 T cell receptor beta chains sequenced from one sample in a study of human T cells and chemical hapten exposure. Sample time point: patch test 2, 6 weeks after DPC sensitization. Treatment noted: therapeutic diphenylcyclopropenone sensitization with weekly scalp DPC. TCRdb ran MiXCR on the RACE reads and lists one entry per CDR3 protein. The repertoire holds over 60,000 distinct CDR3 sequences, with 10% as singletons. The sequencing used whole blood, collected in connection with sensitization to the hapten diphenylcyclopropenone (DPC). Receptors were obtained from a woman aged 45-59 years with alopecia areata. Some clones in this sample may be carry-over from other donors' samples.

This clonotype was counted at least ten times. J is TRBJ1-1 and V is TRBV6-1; D is uncertain. Germline values: CDR1 MNHNS, CDR2 SASEGT. Trimming removed 10 bases from V and 1 base from J, with 10 bases in between. The CDR3 is 12 residues long. CDR3 sequence reads: CATLPPNTEAFF. The CDR3 bases are TGTGCCACCCTCCCACCGAACACTGAAGCTTTCTTT.

This clonotype was counted only a few times. This CDR3 reads CASYSGDRVGTEAFF. CDR3 sequence (DNA): TGCGCCAGCTACTCTGGGGACAGGGTCGGCACTGAAGCTTTCTTT. The gene calls are TRBV5-1 and TRBJ1-1; 9 bases are shared with TRBD1. The germline gives CDR1 SGHRS, CDR2 YFSETQ. V was clipped by 7 bases and J by 4 bases; unmatched bases: 11. This CDR3 region has 15 residues.

This clonotype was counted at least ten times. The chain is built from TRBV18 and TRBJ1-4; D unclear. Trimming removed 3 bases at V and 3 bases at J, with 8 bases between. The CDR3 contains 14 residues. The germline V gene encodes CDR1 KGHSH and CDR2 LQKENI. The CDR3 bases are TGTGCCAGCTCACCGTTCCAGTCTAATGAAAAACTGTTTTTT. Its protein is CASSPFQSNEKLFF.

The chain uses TRBV11-2 and TRBJ1-5; tentatively, D is TRBD1 (5 bases). Germline V lookup: CDR1 SGHAT, CDR2 FQNNGV. The ends were cut back, 5 bases at V and 4 bases at J, with 9 bases in the middle. There are 13 residues in the CDR3. The CDR3 bases are TGTGCCAGCAGCCCAGGGTGGAATCAGCCCCAGCATTTT. This gives the protein CASSPGWNQPQHF.

In this sample, this clonotype turned up many times. The V gene is TRBV7-8, the J gene TRBJ2-6; 13 bases align to TRBD2. V was clipped by 5 bases and J by 0 bases; unmatched bases: 7. This CDR3 region has 19 residues. Germline assignment: CDR1 SGHVS and CDR2 FQNEAQ. Here the CDR3 reads CASSRFRTSGSSGANVLTF. The CDR3 bases are TGTGCCAGCAGCAGATTCCGGACTAGCGGGAGCTCTGGGGCCAACGTCCTGACTTTC. Using reference TRBV7-8 and TRBJ2-6 for the parts outside the CDR3, the full variable domain is GAGVSQSPRYKVAKRGQDVALRCDPISGHVSLFWYQQALGQGPEFLTYFQNEAQLDKSGLPSDRFFAERPEGSVSTLKIQRTQQEDSAVYLCASSRFRTSGSSGANVLTFGAGSRLTVL.

This clonotype appeared many times. The J gene is TRBJ2-4, the V gene TRBV20-1, with D unresolved. CDR1 DFQATT and CDR2 SNEGSKA come from the germline V gene (reference sequence). The CDR3 sequence is 12 residues long. The V end was cut by 0 bases, the J end by 6 bases, with 6 bases between. CDR3: CSARDSGNIQYF. As DNA, the CDR3 is TGCAGTGCTAGAGATTCGGGAAACATTCAGTACTTC.

The chain joins TRBV20-1 to TRBJ2-2; D may be TRBD2 (7 bases). V was cut by 6 bases and J by 9 bases, with 29 bases left in between. The germline V gene encodes CDR1 DFQATT and CDR2 SNEGSKA (reference sequence). The CDR3 has 17 amino acids. The CDR3 DNA reads as TGCAGTGCGGACGTCCGCGGCGGCGGGACGGGGGGCAGGGAGCTGTTTTTT. It translates to CSADVRGGGTGGRELFF.

This clonotype has ten or more counts. The V and J genes are TRBV24-1 and TRBJ1-1; TRBD1 aligns across 9 bases. The CDR3 extends over 15 amino acids. V lost 7 bases to trimming and J lost 5 bases; unmatched junction nucleotides: 10. Germline V CDR1 and CDR2: KGHDR, SFDVKD. Here the CDR3 reads CATRDPGQGRTEAFF. The DNA for the CDR3 is TGTGCCACCAGGGACCCGGGACAGGGTCGAACTGAAGCTTTCTTT.

This clonotype was detected a few times. The chain carries TRBV10-3 and TRBJ1-1; possible D gene TRBD1, 5 bases. Trimming removed 5 bases from V and 4 bases from J, with 14 bases in between. Germline loops: CDR1 ENHRY, CDR2 SYGVKD. The CDR3 loop spans 14 amino acids. The CDR3 here is CAISTQGSSTEAFF. The CDR3 coding sequence is TGTGCCATCAGTACTCAGGGTTCTAGCACTGAAGCTTTCTTT.

The sample holds many counts of this clonotype. The gene calls are TRBV20-1 and TRBJ2-1; TRBD2 matches 10 bases. Germline V gene lookup returns CDR1 DFQATT and CDR2 SNEGSKA (reference sequence). The CDR3 totals 17 residues. Trimming took 0 bases from V and 3 from J; bases not matched to a gene: 8. The chain's CDR3 is CSARDLLAGEGYNEQFF. The CDR3 DNA sequence: TGCAGTGCTAGAGATCTCCTAGCGGGAGAGGGCTACAATGAGCAGTTCTTC.

This chain uses TRBV29-1 with TRBJ2-1; 8 bases line up with TRBD2. This CDR3 comprises 12 residues. Trimming took 7 bases from V and 8 from J; bases not matched to a gene: 7. Germline values: CDR1 SQVTM, CDR2 ANQGSEA. Written as DNA, the CDR3 is TGCAGCGGGGGACTAGAGTCCCATGAGCAGTTCTTC. Translated: CSGGLESHEQFF.

This clonotype was picked up many times. V gene TRBV6-1 combines with J gene TRBJ2-3, with D hard to call. Trimming removed 5 bases at V and 6 bases at J, with 9 bases between. Germline V gene data show CDR1 as MNHNS and CDR2 as SASEGT. CDR3 length: 12 amino acids. CDR3 nucleotide sequence: TGTGCCAGCAGTCCTCTAGGGGATACGCAGTATTTT. This codes for CASSPLGDTQYF.

Concerning this clonotype: A much larger clone lies a single base off, so this may be a read error. The chain is built from TRBV12-3 or TRBV12-4 and TRBJ2-7; 7 nucleotides match TRBD2. The CDR3 consists of 16 residues. The CDR3 is CASSLRSGDSSHEQYF. For the CDR3, the DNA is TGTGCCAGCAGTTTGAGGAGCGGGGATAGCTCCCACGAGCAGTACTTC.

This clonotype was observed at least ten times. The chain is built from TRBV29-1 and TRBJ2-2; D call uncertain. The CDR3 extends over 11 amino acids. The V end lost 4 bases, the J end lost 2 bases, and 2 bases lay between the germline ends. CDR1 and CDR2 from the germline V gene are SQVTM and ANQGSEA. The CDR3 DNA reads as TGCAGCGTTGGAAACACCGGGGAGCTGTTTTTT. Its translation: CSVGNTGELFF.

V gene TRBV11-2 combines with J gene TRBJ1-1, with D perhaps matching TRBD1 (5 bases). The CDR3 covers 14 residues. Trimming left V 6 bases short and J 10 bases short, with 21 bases between. The germline V gene has CDR1 SGHAT and CDR2 FQNNGV. In DNA, the CDR3 is TGTGCCAGCAGGCCGTCAGGGTACCCCTCTACAGCTTTCTTT. Translation gives CASRPSGYPSTAFF.

This clonotype came up many times. The V call is TRBV18, the J call TRBJ2-3, with a weak D call TRBD2 (6 bases). The CDR3 runs 18 residues. Germline CDR1 KGHSH, CDR2 LQKENI. Trimming removed 6 bases at V and 0 bases at J, with 22 bases between. The CDR3 DNA follows: TGTGCCAGCTCCCGGACTACCCGGGCTCAGTCTAGCACAGATACGCAGTATTTT. Amino acid sequence: CASSRTTRAQSSTDTQYF.

Many counts were recorded for this clonotype. The V and J genes are TRBV29-1 and TRBJ1-1, with D possibly being TRBD1 (5 bases). V gave up 8 bases and J gave up 0 bases, with 10 bases separating them. CDR1 SQVTM and CDR2 ANQGSEA come from the germline V gene. The CDR3 extends over 12 amino acids. The CDR3 coding sequence is TGCAGCTCAATCAGGGTGAACACTGAAGCTTTCTTT. It translates to CSSIRVNTEAFF.

This chain uses TRBV29-1 with TRBJ1-1; the D is unclear. This CDR3 comprises 14 residues. Looked up from germline, CDR1 is SQVTM and CDR2 is ANQGSEA. Trimming took off 4 bases at V and 0 bases at J, with 12 bases between the two ends. The CDR3 is CSVARVSVNTEAFF. As DNA, the CDR3 is TGCAGCGTTGCGAGGGTCTCGGTGAACACTGAAGCTTTCTTT.

This clonotype has more than one count but fewer than ten. The V and J genes are TRBV13 and TRBJ2-1, with a weak D call TRBD1 (6 bases). This CDR3 has 15 residues. Germline CDR1 is PRHDT and CDR2 is FYEKMQ (reference sequence). V lost 4 bases and J lost 2, with 12 bases in between. In DNA, the CDR3 is TGTGCCAGCAGCTCGGCAGGGGCCCCCTACAATGAGCAGTTCTTC. Translation: CASSSAGAPYNEQFF.

Worth noting for this clonotype: At one end, the junction sequence differs from germline, possibly due to a read error. This chain joins TRBV20-1 and TRBJ2-1; TRBD2 matches 13 bases. Germline values: CDR1 DFQATT, CDR2 SNEGSKA (reference sequence). The CDR3 consists of 12 residues. The CDR3 coding sequence is TGCAGTGCGAGAGGACTAGCGGGAGCTCAGTTCTTC. Residues: CSARGLAGAQFF.

This clonotype showed up just a few times. The chain couples TRBV3-1 to TRBJ2-1; maybe TRBD1 (5 bases). The V end lost 2 bases, the J end lost 9 bases, and 14 bases lay between the germline ends. Germline V lookup: CDR1 LGHDT, CDR2 YNNKEL (reference sequence). This CDR3 is 14 amino acids long. CDR3 sequence (DNA): TGTGCCAGCAGCCAACGTTTAGCTCAGGGTGAGCAGTTCTTC. This codes for CASSQRLAQGEQFF.

V and J are TRBV20-1 and TRBJ2-3; no clear D gene. CDR1 is DFQATT, CDR2 SNEGSKA, per germline (reference sequence). V dropped 2 bases and J dropped 5 bases, with 14 bases sitting between them. The CDR3 contains 14 residues. CDR3: CSARSSPGGDTQYF. The CDR3 coding sequence is TGCAGTGCTAGATCGTCTCCAGGTGGAGATACGCAGTATTTT.

This clonotype showed up many times. The V and J genes are TRBV5-1 and TRBJ2-1; TRBD2 matches at 11 bases. CDR1 and CDR2 from the germline V gene are SGHRS and YFSETQ. V lost 4 bases and J lost 2; bases outside the gene matches: 5. This CDR3 is built from 16 residues. The CDR3 DNA is TGCGCCAGCAGCCGAGGGACTAGCGGTACCTACAATGAGCAGTTCTTC. Its protein product is CASSRGTSGTYNEQFF.

Many counts were recorded for this clonotype. The chain is built from TRBV11-2 and TRBJ2-3; 10 bases match TRBD2. With V trimmed by 5 bases and J by 4 bases, 3 bases remained unmatched. This CDR3 is 14 amino acids long. CDR1 and CDR2 (germline): SGHAT, FQNNGV. Here the CDR3 reads CASSRLAGPDTQYF. DNA of the CDR3: TGTGCCAGCAGCCGACTAGCGGGTCCAGATACGCAGTATTTT. Filled out from reference TRBV11-2 and TRBJ2-3, the complete variable domain reads EAGVAQSPRYKIIEKRQSVAFWCNPISGHATLYWYQQILGQGPKLLIQFQNNGVVDDSQLPKDRFSAERLKGVDSTLKIQPAKLEDSAVYLCASSRLAGPDTQYFGPGTRLTVL.

This clonotype was counted many times. V usage is TRBV5-4 and J usage is TRBJ2-3; D is unresolved. Trimming cost V 0 bases and J 4 bases, with 9 bases left between them. Germline lookup yields CDR1 SGHNT and CDR2 YYREEE (reference sequence). This CDR3 is 14 amino acids long. DNA of the CDR3: TGTGCCAGCAGCTTGGCAGTTTTCTCAGATACGCAGTATTTT. Protein sequence: CASSLAVFSDTQYF. The entire variable domain, with the rest obtained from reference TRBV5-4 and TRBJ2-3, is as follows: ETGVTQSPTHLIKTRGQQVTLRCSSQSGHNTVSWYQQALGQGPQFIFQYYREEENGRGNFPPRFSGLQFPNYSSELNVNALELDDSALYLCASSLAVFSDTQYFGPGTRLTVL.

This clonotype was seen a few times. This chain joins TRBV19 and TRBJ1-2; D is unresolved. V shed 5 bases and J shed 4 bases, with 8 bases lying between them. This CDR3 comprises 12 residues. Germline-derived CDR1 and CDR2 are LNHDA and SQIVND (reference sequence). The CDR3 sequence is CASSEGLYGYTF. DNA of the CDR3: TGTGCCAGTAGTGAAGGTCTCTATGGCTACACCTTC.

This clonotype was seen repeatedly, ten times or more. The chain is built from TRBV4-2 and TRBJ1-2; D is unresolved. This CDR3 has 13 amino acids. The V gene lost 0 bases and the J gene lost 4 bases, with 6 bases spanning the gap. Germline V CDR1 and CDR2: LGHNA, YNFKEQ. As DNA, the CDR3 is TGTGCCAGCAGCCAAGACAGGATCTATGGCTACACCTTC. It encodes CASSQDRIYGYTF.

This clonotype came up many times. The rearrangement joins TRBV11-2 to TRBJ1-1; D is uncertain. Trimming stripped 6 bases from V and 1 base from J, with 24 bases between. Germline V gene lookup returns CDR1 SGHAT and CDR2 FQNNGV. The CDR3 consists of 18 residues. CDR3 sequence (DNA): TGTGCCAGCAGTCAGATCGGATATGGGTTTAGGGAGAACACTGAAGCTTTCTTT. Its translation is CASSQIGYGFRENTEAFF.